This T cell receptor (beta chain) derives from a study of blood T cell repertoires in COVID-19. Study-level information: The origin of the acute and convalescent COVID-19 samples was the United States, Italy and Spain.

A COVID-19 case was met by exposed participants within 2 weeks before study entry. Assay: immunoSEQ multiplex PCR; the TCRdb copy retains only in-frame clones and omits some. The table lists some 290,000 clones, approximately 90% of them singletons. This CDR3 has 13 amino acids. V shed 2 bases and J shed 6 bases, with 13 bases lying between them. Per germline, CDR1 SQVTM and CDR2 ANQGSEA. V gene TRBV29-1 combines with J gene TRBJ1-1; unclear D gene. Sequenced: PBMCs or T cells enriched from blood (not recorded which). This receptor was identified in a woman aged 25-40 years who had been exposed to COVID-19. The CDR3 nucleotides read TGCAGCGTTGAAAAACGCTTAAGCCCTGAAGCTTTCTTT. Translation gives CSVEKRLSPEAFF.